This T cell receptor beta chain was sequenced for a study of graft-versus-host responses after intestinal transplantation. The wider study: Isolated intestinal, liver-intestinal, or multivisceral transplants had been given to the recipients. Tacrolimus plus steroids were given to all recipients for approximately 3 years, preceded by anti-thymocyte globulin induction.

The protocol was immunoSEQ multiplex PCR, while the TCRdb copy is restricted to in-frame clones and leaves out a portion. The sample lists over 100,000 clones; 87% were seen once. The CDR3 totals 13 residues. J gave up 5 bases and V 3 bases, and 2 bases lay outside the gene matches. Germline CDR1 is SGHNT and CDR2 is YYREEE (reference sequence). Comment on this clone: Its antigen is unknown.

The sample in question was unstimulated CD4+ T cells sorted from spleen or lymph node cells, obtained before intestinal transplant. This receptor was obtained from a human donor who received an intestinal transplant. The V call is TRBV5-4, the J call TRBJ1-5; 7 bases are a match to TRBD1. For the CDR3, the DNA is TGTGCCAGCAGCTCCAGGGGGGATCAGCCCCAGCATTTT. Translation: CASSSRGDQPQHF.